The entry below gives a single T cell receptor beta chain sequence along with its context. Its antigen is still unknown. CDR3 length equals 16 residues. J was trimmed by 1 base and V by 0 bases; bases with no gene match: 6. CDR1 SGHRS and CDR2 YFSETQ come from the germline V gene. TCRdb's copy holds only in-frame clones and misses some; the assay was immunoSEQ multiplex PCR. Here the sample spans some 50,000 clones, approximately 86% being singletons. These data originate in a study of OX40 agonist ivuxolimab in advanced cancers. Study overall: Patients received intravenous ivuxolimab every 2 weeks at 0.01 to 10 mg/kg. General observations from the study: The antigen specificity of the peripheral T cells (those that were expanded) was not determined. Relative to CD4+, CD8+ T cells held more expanded clones on average.

The TCR was taken from an adult with an advanced solid tumor such as melanoma, head and neck, liver or kidney cancer. The chain is built from TRBV5-1 and TRBJ2-5; 7 bases agree with TRBD2. This specimen consisted of CD4+ or CD8+ T cells sorted from blood, obtained in a trial of the OX40 agonist ivuxolimab. CDR3 DNA: TGCGCCAGCAGCTTGGTGGGCGGGGGACTCCAAGAGACCCAGTACTTC. Translated, it gives CASSLVGGGLQETQYF.